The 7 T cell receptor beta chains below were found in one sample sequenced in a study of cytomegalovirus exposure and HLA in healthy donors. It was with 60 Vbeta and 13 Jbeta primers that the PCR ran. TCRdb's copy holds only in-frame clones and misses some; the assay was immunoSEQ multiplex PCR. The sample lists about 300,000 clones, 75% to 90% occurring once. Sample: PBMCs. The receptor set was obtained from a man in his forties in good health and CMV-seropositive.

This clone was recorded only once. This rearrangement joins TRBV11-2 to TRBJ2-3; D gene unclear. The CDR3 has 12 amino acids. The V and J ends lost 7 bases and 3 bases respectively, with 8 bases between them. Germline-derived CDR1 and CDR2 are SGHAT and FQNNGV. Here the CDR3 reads CASTPSTDTQYF. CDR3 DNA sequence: TGTGCCAGCACCCCCAGTACAGATACGCAGTATTTT. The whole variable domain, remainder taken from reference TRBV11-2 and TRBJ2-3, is EAGVAQSPRYKIIEKRQSVAFWCNPISGHATLYWYQQILGQGPKLLIQFQNNGVVDDSQLPKDRFSAERLKGVDSTLKIQPAKLEDSAVYLCASTPSTDTQYFGPGTRLTVL.

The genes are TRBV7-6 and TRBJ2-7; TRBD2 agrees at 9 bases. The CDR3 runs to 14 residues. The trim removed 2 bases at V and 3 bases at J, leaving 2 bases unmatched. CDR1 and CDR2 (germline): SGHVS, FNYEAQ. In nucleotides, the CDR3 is TGTGCCAGCAGCTTAACTAGCGGGTTCTACGAGCAGTACTTC. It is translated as CASSLTSGFYEQYF.

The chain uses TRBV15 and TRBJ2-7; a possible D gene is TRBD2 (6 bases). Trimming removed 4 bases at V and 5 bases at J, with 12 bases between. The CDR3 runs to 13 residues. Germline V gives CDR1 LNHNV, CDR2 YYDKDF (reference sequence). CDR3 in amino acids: CATSMELAHEQYF. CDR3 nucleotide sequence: TGTGCCACCAGCATGGAACTAGCCCACGAGCAGTACTTC.

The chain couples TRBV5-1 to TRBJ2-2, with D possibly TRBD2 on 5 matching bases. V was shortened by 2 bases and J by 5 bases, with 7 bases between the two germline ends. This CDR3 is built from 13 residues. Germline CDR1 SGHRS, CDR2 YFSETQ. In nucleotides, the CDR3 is TGCGCCAGCAGCTTTCCGGGAACCGGGGAGCTGTTTTTT. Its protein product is CASSFPGTGELFF.

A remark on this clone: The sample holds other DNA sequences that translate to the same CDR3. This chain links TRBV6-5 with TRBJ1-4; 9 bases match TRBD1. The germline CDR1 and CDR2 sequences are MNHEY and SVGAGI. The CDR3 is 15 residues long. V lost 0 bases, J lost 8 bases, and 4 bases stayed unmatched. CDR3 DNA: TGTGCCAGCAGTTACTCATCCGGACAGGGGGAAAAACTGTTTTTT. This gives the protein CASSYSSGQGEKLFF.

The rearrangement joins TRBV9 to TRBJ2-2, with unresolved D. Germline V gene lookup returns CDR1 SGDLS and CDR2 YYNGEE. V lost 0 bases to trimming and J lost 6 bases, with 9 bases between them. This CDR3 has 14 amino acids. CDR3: CASSVAGTPGELFF. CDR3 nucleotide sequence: TGTGCCAGCAGCGTAGCGGGTACACCCGGGGAGCTGTTTTTT. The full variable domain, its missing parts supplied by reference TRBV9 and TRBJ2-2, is DSGVTQTPKHLITATGQRVTLRCSPRSGDLSVYWYQQSLDQGLQFLIQYYNGEERAKGNILERFSAQQFPDLHSELNLSSLELGDSALYFCASSVAGTPGELFFGEGSRLTVL.

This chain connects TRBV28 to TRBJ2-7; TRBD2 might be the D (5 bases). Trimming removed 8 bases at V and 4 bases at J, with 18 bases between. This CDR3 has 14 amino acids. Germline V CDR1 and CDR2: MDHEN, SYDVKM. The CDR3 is CASQKGGSSYEQYF. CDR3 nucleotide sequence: TGTGCCAGCCAGAAAGGAGGTTCCTCTTACGAGCAGTACTTC.